Each of the 32 T cell receptor beta chains below was sequenced from the same sample in a study of blood T cell repertoires in COVID-19. Measured with immunoSEQ multiplex PCR; TCRdb has only the in-frame clones, and not every one. The sample has 90,000 to 130,000 clones, 65% to 80% seen once. The specimen was peripheral blood. Every receptor here comes from a woman in her sixties with acute or convalescent COVID-19.

The chain combines TRBV21-1 with TRBJ2-7; the DNA was not used to check the table's D call, TRBD2. TRBV21-1 is annotated as a pseudogene. CDR3 length equals 17 residues. The CDR3 region is CASSKTWGTRVCSEQYF. For the CDR3, the DNA is TGTGCCAGCAGCAAAACTTGGGGAACTAGGGTTTGTTCCGAGCAGTACTTC.

In this sample, this clone turned up a few times. V usage is TRBV7-2 and J usage is TRBJ1-2; D uncertain. Germline V CDR1 and CDR2: SGHTA, FQGNSA. This CDR3 has 11 residues. Trimming pared 1 base from V and 9 bases from J, leaving 6 bases between. CDR3 sequence (DNA): TGTGCCAGCAGCTTAGTCAGAAGCTACACCTTC. This encodes CASSLVRSYTF.

The chain has TRBV6-5 and TRBJ2-5; no clear D gene. Germline CDR1 reads MNHEY; CDR2 reads SVGAGI. This CDR3 has 15 residues. V lost 6 bases, J lost 3 bases, and 17 bases lay in between. As DNA, the CDR3 is TGTGCCAGCAGCCCGCCCGCTATCCTCAAAGAGACCCAGTACTTC. It is translated as CASSPPAILKETQYF.

J is TRBJ1-1 and V is TRBV6-5, with D maybe TRBD1 (6 bases). The V gene's germline CDR1 is MNHEY and CDR2 SVGAGI. Trimming removed 6 bases at V and 2 bases at J, with 13 bases between. The CDR3 is 14 amino acids. CDR3 coding DNA: TGTGCCAGCAGCGACCGGGACACCAACACTGAAGCTTTCTTT. Translation: CASSDRDTNTEAFF.

V is TRBV5-1 and J is TRBJ1-1; D remains unclear. The CDR3 totals 14 residues. Looked up from germline, CDR1 is SGHRS and CDR2 is YFSETQ. V shed 6 bases and J shed 4 bases, with 16 bases lying between them. CDR3 nucleotides: TGCGCCAGCATTGAGGGCGGCGGTTCCACTGAAGCTTTCTTT. Protein sequence: CASIEGGGSTEAFF. Variable domain in full (rest from reference TRBV5-1 and TRBJ1-1): KAGVTQTPRYLIKTRGQQVTLSCSPISGHRSVSWYQQTPGQGLQFLFEYFSETQRNKGNFPGRFSGRQFSNSRSEMNVSTLELGDSALYLCASIEGGGSTEAFFGQGTRLTVV.

The rearrangement joins TRBV19 to TRBJ2-5; TRBD2 might be the D (6 bases). From germline, CDR1 is LNHDA and CDR2 SQIVND (reference sequence). This CDR3 comprises 15 residues. Trimming left V 7 bases short and J 5 bases short, with 20 bases between. CDR3 nucleotides: TGTGCCAGTACCCCGAGGTGGGAGGCTTGGGAGACCCAGTACTTC. The encoded protein is CASTPRWEAWETQYF. The whole variable domain, filled in from reference TRBV19 and TRBJ2-5, reads DGGITQSPKYLFRKEGQNVTLSCEQNLNHDAMYWYRQDPGQGLRLIYYSQIVNDFQKGDIAEGYSVSREKKESFPLTVTSAQKNPTAFYLCASTPRWEAWETQYFGPGTRLLVL.

V is TRBV28 and J is TRBJ1-1; D gene unclear. Trimming removed 3 bases from V and 5 bases from J, with 13 bases in between. Germline-derived CDR1 and CDR2 are MDHEN and SYDVKM. CDR3 length equals 14 residues. Written as DNA, the CDR3 is TGTGCCAGCAGTTTTCGGGGATGGGGAACTGAAGCTTTCTTT. Amino acids: CASSFRGWGTEAFF.

The chain joins TRBV6-5 to TRBJ1-1, with a weak D call TRBD1 (5 bases). In germline, CDR1 is MNHEY, CDR2 SVGAGI. Deletions cut 7 bases from V and 1 base from J, with 10 bases between. This CDR3 comprises 13 residues. CDR3 coding DNA: TGTGCCAGCAAAGGCGGACAGAACACTGAAGCTTTCTTT. Its translation is CASKGGQNTEAFF.

This chain links TRBV27 with TRBJ1-1; 7 nucleotides match TRBD1. This CDR3 spans 16 amino acids. V shed 6 bases and J 4 bases; nucleotides not matched to a gene: 14. Per the germline V gene, CDR1 is MNHEY and CDR2 is SMNVEV (reference sequence). The CDR3 coding sequence is TGTGCCAGCAGCCCACTAACGACAGGGTTGATCACTGAAGCTTTCTTT. It codes for CASSPLTTGLITEAFF.

The rearrangement links TRBV9 to TRBJ2-3, with D hard to call. V shed 3 bases and J shed 5 bases, with 10 bases lying between them. The CDR3 consists of 13 residues. Germline V gene lookup returns CDR1 SGDLS and CDR2 YYNGEE. In nucleotides, the CDR3 is TGTGCCAGCAGCGCCTCGGTTGAAGATACGCAGTATTTT. Protein sequence: CASSASVEDTQYF.

The chain carries TRBV2 and TRBJ1-1, with 10 bases matching TRBD1. The CDR3 is made up of 15 amino acids. V shed 10 bases, J shed 0 bases, and the junction held 8 bases outside the gene matches. In germline, CDR1 is SNHLY, CDR2 FYNNEI. The CDR3 spells CATRQGAEMNTEAFF. Here the CDR3 DNA reads TGTGCCACAAGACAGGGGGCGGAAATGAACACTGAAGCTTTCTTT.

The rearrangement uses TRBV15 and TRBJ1-5, with TRBD1 matching over 7 bases. After removal of 0 bases from V and 2 bases from J, the junction contained 4 bases not matched to a gene. CDR3 length: 16 amino acids. Germline loops: CDR1 LNHNV, CDR2 YYDKDF (reference sequence). The CDR3 region is CATSRDRGGGNQPQHF. DNA for the CDR3: TGTGCCACCAGCAGAGATCGAGGGGGCGGCAATCAGCCCCAGCATTTT.

The chain recombines TRBV7-2 with TRBJ2-7, with D perhaps matching TRBD2 (5 bases). The V end lost 6 bases, the J end lost 2 bases, and 14 bases lay between the germline ends. The CDR3 totals 14 residues. The V gene's germline CDR1 is SGHTA and CDR2 FQGNSA. DNA for the CDR3: TGTGCCAGCAGTCAGACTGGAGGTCCCTACGAGCAGTACTTC. Protein product: CASSQTGGPYEQYF.

The chain uses TRBV7-2 and TRBJ1-1, with D unresolved. The germline CDR1 and CDR2 sequences are SGHTA and FQGNSA. This CDR3 region has 14 residues. Trimming pared 4 bases from V and 0 bases from J, leaving 9 bases between. CDR3 DNA: TGTGCCAGCAGCTCCCCTACGTTGAACACTGAAGCTTTCTTT. Protein sequence: CASSSPTLNTEAFF.

This clone came up a few times. CDR3 in amino acids: CASSESNREETQYF. The CDR3 DNA reads as TGCGCCAGCAGTGAGTCGAACAGGGAAGAGACCCAGTACTTC. The genes are TRBV10-2 and TRBJ2-5; a possible D gene is TRBD1 (6 bases). The V gene lost 0 bases and the J gene lost 3 bases, with 8 bases spanning the gap. Germline loops: CDR1 WSHSY, CDR2 SAAADI. The CDR3 is 14 residues long.

This clone was seen a few times. The CDR3 sequence is CASRGRGGTYEQYF. Written as DNA, the CDR3 is TGTGCCAGCAGAGGGAGGGGAGGCACCTACGAGCAGTACTTC. The chain uses TRBV6-5 and TRBJ2-7, with 7 bases lining up with TRBD2. The germline gives CDR1 MNHEY, CDR2 SVGAGI. This CDR3 comprises 14 residues. V shed 6 bases and J 2 bases; nucleotides not matched to a gene: 7.

This clone ranks as medium-sized. The V and J genes are TRBV24-1 and TRBJ2-7; 7 nucleotides agree with TRBD1. V gave up 7 bases and J gave up 5 bases; unmatched junction bases: 13. The CDR3 is 15 amino acids. Germline V lookup: CDR1 KGHDR, CDR2 SFDVKD. CDR3: CATRGSGDRDHEQYF. The DNA of the CDR3 is TGTGCCACCAGGGGGAGTGGGGACAGAGACCACGAGCAGTACTTC.

The chain is built from TRBV2 and TRBJ2-7; 12 nucleotides agree with TRBD2. The length of the CDR3 is 13 residues. The V gene's germline CDR1 is SNHLY and CDR2 FYNNEI. V lost 8 bases, J lost 3 bases, and 2 bases stayed unmatched. In nucleotides, the CDR3 is TGTGCCAGCCTGGGACTAGCGGGCTACGAGCAGTACTTC. Amino acid sequence: CASLGLAGYEQYF.

The chain links TRBV16 to TRBJ1-1; D not resolved. Germline V CDR1 and CDR2: KGHSY, FQNENV. V lost 4 bases, J lost 9 bases, and 12 bases lay in between. The CDR3 runs 12 residues. The CDR3: CASSPVSGQAFF. The CDR3 DNA reads as TGTGCCAGCAGCCCCGTGTCGGGTCAAGCTTTCTTT. Together with reference TRBV16 and TRBJ1-1, the CDR3 gives the full variable domain: GEEVAQTPKHLVRGEGQKAKLYCAPIKGHSYVFWYQQVLKNEFKFLISFQNENVFDETGMPKERFSAKCLPNSPCSLEIQATKLEDSAVYFCASSPVSGQAFFGQGTRLTVV.

This sequence joins TRBV19 and TRBJ2-1; weak D call: TRBD1 (6 bases). Germline CDR1 LNHDA, CDR2 SQIVND (reference sequence). The CDR3 covers 17 residues. Trimming removed 6 bases from V and 0 bases from J, with 18 bases in between. The CDR3 protein is CASSNPGASSSYNEQFF. The CDR3 DNA follows: TGTGCCAGTAGCAACCCAGGGGCCTCGAGCTCCTACAATGAGCAGTTCTTC. The complete variable domain, with remaining parts taken from reference TRBV19 and TRBJ2-1, reads DGGITQSPKYLFRKEGQNVTLSCEQNLNHDAMYWYRQDPGQGLRLIYYSQIVNDFQKGDIAEGYSVSREKKESFPLTVTSAQKNPTAFYLCASSNPGASSSYNEQFFGPGTRLTVL.

This clone was counted between two and nine times. The J gene is TRBJ1-5, the V gene TRBV6-5, with D unresolved. Trimming left V 10 bases short and J 1 base short, with 14 bases between. The V gene's germline CDR1 is MNHEY and CDR2 SVGAGI. CDR3 length: 14 residues. The CDR3 here is CAISFDTSNQPQHF. The CDR3 DNA follows: TGTGCCATAAGTTTCGACACAAGCAATCAGCCCCAGCATTTT.

The chain employs TRBV20-1 and TRBJ2-4; D may be TRBD2 (6 bases). This CDR3 spans 11 amino acids. Germline CDR1 reads DFQATT; CDR2 reads SNEGSKA (reference sequence). V gave up 1 base and J gave up 8 bases, with 6 bases separating them. The CDR3 reads CSARGGDIQYF. CDR3 DNA: TGCAGTGCTAGAGGGGGGGACATTCAGTACTTC.

This clone has more than one count but fewer than ten. The chain is built from TRBV18 and TRBJ2-1, with D possibly TRBD2 on 6 matching bases. CDR3 length: 17 residues. Germline values: CDR1 KGHSH, CDR2 LQKENI. The V end was cut by 0 bases, the J end by 6 bases, with 18 bases between. The CDR3 coding sequence is TGTGCCAGCTCACCACCGAACGGGGGTCTTTGGGGCAATGAGCAGTTCTTC. This sequence encodes CASSPPNGGLWGNEQFF.

The chain's CDR3 is CAWSPTSGGSIQYF. The DNA of the CDR3 is TGTGCCTGGAGTCCGACTAGCGGGGGGAGCATCCAGTACTTC. This rearrangement joins TRBV30 to TRBJ2-5, with TRBD2 identical over 13 bases. This CDR3 spans 14 amino acids. Trimming took 2 bases from V and 10 from J; bases not matched to a gene: 7. CDR1 is GTSNPN and CDR2 is SVGIG in the germline V gene (reference sequence).

The chain couples TRBV4-1 to TRBJ2-7, with 9 bases aligning to TRBD1. The ends lost 1 base at V and 3 bases at J; junction bases unmatched: 13. The CDR3 totals 18 residues. Germline CDR1 and CDR2: MGHRA and YSYEKL. CDR3 sequence reads: CASSQVGGTGKSGYEQYF. For the CDR3, the DNA is TGCGCCAGCAGCCAAGTAGGCGGGACAGGGAAGTCAGGCTACGAGCAGTACTTC.

The chain carries TRBV7-3 and TRBJ1-1; 8 bases map to TRBD1. Per germline, CDR1 SGHTA and CDR2 FQGTGA. There are 15 residues in the CDR3. J lost 4 bases, V lost 1 base, and 5 bases had no gene match. The CDR3 loop reads CASSLIDRGVTEAFF. The CDR3 DNA reads TGTGCCAGCAGCTTAATAGACAGGGGAGTCACTGAAGCTTTCTTT.

CDR3 DNA: TGTGCCAGCTCACCAGCCCCTCCGGGGGACACTGAAGCTTTCTTT. It translates to CASSPAPPGDTEAFF. This chain joins TRBV18 and TRBJ1-1; TRBD1 is a possible D gene (5 bases). Germline-derived CDR1 and CDR2 are KGHSH and LQKENI. V dropped 2 bases and J dropped 3 bases, with 13 bases sitting between them. This CDR3 has 15 residues.

The chain joins TRBV5-1 to TRBJ1-2, with TRBD1 matching over 7 bases. Germline V lookup: CDR1 SGHRS, CDR2 YFSETQ. The ends lost 3 bases at V and 7 bases at J; junction bases unmatched: 9. This CDR3 has 14 residues. CDR3 in DNA: TGCGCCAGCAGCTCCCAAGACAGGGCTGCTGGCTACACCTTC. Translated, it gives CASSSQDRAAGYTF.

The chain uses TRBV7-3 and TRBJ2-1, with D maybe TRBD2 (6 bases). V lost 5 bases and J lost 5, with 13 bases in between. Germline V CDR1 and CDR2: SGHTA, FQGTGA. This CDR3 is built from 14 residues. The CDR3 protein is CASSLSGGNNEQFF. CDR3 bases: TGTGCCAGCAGCCTTTCTGGAGGGAACAATGAGCAGTTCTTC.

This clone was seen just once. V gene TRBV7-2 combines with J gene TRBJ2-5, with 12 positions matching TRBD2. Germline-derived CDR1 and CDR2 are SGHTA and FQGNSA. CDR3 length: 16 residues. V gave up 2 bases and J gave up 2 bases; unmatched junction bases: 3. The DNA of the CDR3 is TGTGCCAGCAGCTTATCTACTAGCGGGGGGCAAGAGACCCAGTACTTC. Protein product: CASSLSTSGGQETQYF.

V gene TRBV10-2 combines with J gene TRBJ1-5; 7 bases align to TRBD1. The CDR3 is made up of 17 amino acids. From germline, CDR1 is WSHSY and CDR2 SAAADI. Unmatched junction bases numbered 10, after V lost 2 bases and J lost 3 bases. CDR3 protein: CASSERRGTEDNQPQHF. The CDR3 region has the DNA TGCGCCAGCAGTGAGAGGAGGGGGACAGAGGACAATCAGCCCCAGCATTTT.

The gene calls are TRBV27 and TRBJ1-5; 9 bases align to TRBD1. CDR3 length: 16 amino acids. CDR1 and CDR2 (germline): MNHEY, SMNVEV (reference sequence). V lost 6 bases and J lost 6; bases outside the gene matches: 12. DNA for the CDR3: TGTGCCAGCAGGCCCCTTACAGGGGGCTTGGGTCAGCCCCAGCATTTT. Translation gives CASRPLTGGLGQPQHF.